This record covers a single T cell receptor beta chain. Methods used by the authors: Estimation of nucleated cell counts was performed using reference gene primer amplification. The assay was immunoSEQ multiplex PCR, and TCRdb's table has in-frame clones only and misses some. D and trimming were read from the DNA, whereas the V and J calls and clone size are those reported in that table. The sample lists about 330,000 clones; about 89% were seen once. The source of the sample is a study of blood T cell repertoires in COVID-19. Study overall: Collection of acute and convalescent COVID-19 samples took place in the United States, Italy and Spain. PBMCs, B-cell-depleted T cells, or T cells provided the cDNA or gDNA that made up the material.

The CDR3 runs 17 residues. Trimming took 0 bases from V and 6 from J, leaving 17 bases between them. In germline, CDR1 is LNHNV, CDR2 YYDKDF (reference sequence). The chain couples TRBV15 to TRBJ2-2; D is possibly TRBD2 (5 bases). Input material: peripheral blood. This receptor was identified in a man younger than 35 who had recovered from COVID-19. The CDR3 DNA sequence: TGTGCCACCAGCAGAGATGGCTTCGGGGTACGGGCCGGGGAGCTGTTTTTT. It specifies CATSRDGFGVRAGELFF.